The source of this T cell receptor beta chain is a study of blood T cell repertoires in COVID-19. Study summary: The United States, Italy and Spain supplied acute and convalescent COVID-19 samples. Sources were T cells, B-cell-depleted T cells, or PBMCs; the material itself was cDNA or gDNA.

The authors' processing: Estimated nucleated cell counts came from reference gene primer amplification. TCRdb keeps only in-frame clones here, not all; method: immunoSEQ multiplex PCR. The V and J calls and clone size were taken over from that table, and D and trimming were inferred from the DNA. The sample comprises about 340,000 clones, about 89% of which are singletons, and under 6.5% rests with the top ten. The source is a woman between 45 and 60 years old with COVID-19, enrolled during active disease. The sequenced sample consisted of peripheral blood.

CDR3 residues: CASSEGGVALGANVLTF. CDR3 bases: TGTGCCAGCAGCGAAGGGGGGGTCGCGTTAGGGGCCAACGTCCTGACTTTC. The chain links TRBV9 to TRBJ2-6, with D perhaps TRBD2 (7 bases). Germline assignment: CDR1 SGDLS and CDR2 YYNGEE. Between the trimmed V and J ends, which lost 3 bases and 4 bases, there was a span of 17 bases. The CDR3 runs to 17 residues.